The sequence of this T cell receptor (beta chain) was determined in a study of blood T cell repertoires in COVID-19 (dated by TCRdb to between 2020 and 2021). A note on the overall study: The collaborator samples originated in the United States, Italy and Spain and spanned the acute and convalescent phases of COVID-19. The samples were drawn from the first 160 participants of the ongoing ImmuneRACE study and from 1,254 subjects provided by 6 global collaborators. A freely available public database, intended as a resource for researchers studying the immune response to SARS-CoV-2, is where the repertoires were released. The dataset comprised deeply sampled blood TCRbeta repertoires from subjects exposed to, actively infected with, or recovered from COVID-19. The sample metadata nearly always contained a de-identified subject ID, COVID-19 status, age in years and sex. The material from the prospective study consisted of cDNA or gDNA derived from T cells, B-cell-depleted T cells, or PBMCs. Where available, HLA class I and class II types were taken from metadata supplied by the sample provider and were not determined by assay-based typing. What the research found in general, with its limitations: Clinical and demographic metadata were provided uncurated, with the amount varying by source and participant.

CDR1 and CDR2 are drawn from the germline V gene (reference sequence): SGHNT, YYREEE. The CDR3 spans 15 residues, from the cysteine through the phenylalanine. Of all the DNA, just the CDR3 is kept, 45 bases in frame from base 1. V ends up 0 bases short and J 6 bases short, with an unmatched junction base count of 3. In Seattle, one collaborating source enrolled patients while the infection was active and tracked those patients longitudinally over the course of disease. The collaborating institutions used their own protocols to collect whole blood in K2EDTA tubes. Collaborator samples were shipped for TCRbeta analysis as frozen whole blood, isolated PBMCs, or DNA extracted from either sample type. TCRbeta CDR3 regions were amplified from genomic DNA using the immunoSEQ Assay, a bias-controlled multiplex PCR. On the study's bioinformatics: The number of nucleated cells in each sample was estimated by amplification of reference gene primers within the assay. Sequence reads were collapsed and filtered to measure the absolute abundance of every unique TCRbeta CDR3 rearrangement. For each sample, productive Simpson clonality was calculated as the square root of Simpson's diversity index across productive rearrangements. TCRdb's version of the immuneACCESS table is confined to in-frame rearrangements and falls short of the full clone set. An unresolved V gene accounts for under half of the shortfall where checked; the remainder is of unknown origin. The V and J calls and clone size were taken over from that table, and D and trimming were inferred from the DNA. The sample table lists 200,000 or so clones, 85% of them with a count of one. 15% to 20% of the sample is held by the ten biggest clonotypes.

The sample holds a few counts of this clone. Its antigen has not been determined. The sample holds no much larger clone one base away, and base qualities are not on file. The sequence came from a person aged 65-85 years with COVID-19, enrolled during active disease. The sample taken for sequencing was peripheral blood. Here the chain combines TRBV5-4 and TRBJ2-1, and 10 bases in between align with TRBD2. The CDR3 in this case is CASSLDGLAVNEQFF. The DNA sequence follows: TGTGCCAGCAGCTTGGACGGACTAGCGGTCAATGAGCAGTTCTTC.